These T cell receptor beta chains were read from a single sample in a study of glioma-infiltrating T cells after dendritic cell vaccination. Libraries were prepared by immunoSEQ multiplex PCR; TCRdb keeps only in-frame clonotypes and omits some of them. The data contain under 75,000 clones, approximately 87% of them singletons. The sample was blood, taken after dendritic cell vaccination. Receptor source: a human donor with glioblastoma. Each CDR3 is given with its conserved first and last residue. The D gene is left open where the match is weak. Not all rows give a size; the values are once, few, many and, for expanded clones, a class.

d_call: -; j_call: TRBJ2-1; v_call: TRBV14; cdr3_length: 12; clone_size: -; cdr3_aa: CASSQLLTDRFF; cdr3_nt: TGTGCCAGCAGCCAACTGCTGACAGATCGGTTCTTC
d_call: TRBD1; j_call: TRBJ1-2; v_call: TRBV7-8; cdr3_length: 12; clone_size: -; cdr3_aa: CASSPGQFGYTF; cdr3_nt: TGTGCCAGCAGCCCGGGACAGTTTGGCTACACCTTC
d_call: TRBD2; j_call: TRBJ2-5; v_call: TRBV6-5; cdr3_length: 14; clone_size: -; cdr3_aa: CASSYGGEQETQYF; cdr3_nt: TGTGCCAGCAGTTACGGGGGGGAACAAGAGACCCAGTACTTC
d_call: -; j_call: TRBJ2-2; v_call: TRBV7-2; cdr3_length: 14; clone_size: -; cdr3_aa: CASSSSVSTGELFF; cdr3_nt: TGTGCCAGCAGCTCTAGCGTCAGCACCGGGGAGCTGTTTTTT
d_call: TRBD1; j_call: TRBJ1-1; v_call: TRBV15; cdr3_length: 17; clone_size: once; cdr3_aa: CATSRGQGLESAAEAFF; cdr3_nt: TGTGCCACCAGCAGGGGACAGGGACTAGAATCTGCGGCTGAAGCTTTCTTT
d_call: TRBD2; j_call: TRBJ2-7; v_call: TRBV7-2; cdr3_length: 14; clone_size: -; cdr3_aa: CASSEGTIPYEQYF; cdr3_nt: TGTGCCAGCAGCGAGGGGACTATTCCCTACGAGCAGTACTTC
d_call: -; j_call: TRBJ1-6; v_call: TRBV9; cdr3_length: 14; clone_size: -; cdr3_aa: CASSGRTANSPLHF; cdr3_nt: TGTGCCAGCAGCGGCCGGACAGCCAATTCACCCCTCCACTTT
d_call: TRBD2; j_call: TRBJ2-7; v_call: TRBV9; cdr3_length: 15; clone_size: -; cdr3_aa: CASSASGTRFDEQYF; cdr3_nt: TGTGCCAGCAGCGCATCCGGGACTAGGTTCGACGAGCAGTACTTC
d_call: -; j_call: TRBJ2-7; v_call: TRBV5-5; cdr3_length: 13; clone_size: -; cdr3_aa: CASSLGGRYEQYF; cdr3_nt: TGTGCCAGCAGCTTGGGGGGGCGCTACGAGCAGTACTTC
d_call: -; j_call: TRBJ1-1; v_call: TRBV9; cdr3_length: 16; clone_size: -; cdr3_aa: CASSTPPGQMNTEAFF; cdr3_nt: TGTGCCAGCAGTACACCCCCGGGACAAATGAACACTGAAGCTTTCTTT
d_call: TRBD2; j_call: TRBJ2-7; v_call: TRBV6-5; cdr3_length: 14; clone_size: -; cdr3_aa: CASTTGGEAYEQYF; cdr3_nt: TGTGCCAGCACTACCGGGGGGGAAGCCTACGAGCAGTACTTC
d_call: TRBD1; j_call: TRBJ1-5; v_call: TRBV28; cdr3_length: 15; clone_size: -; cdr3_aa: CASSRTGERDQPQHF; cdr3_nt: TGTGCCAGCAGTCGGACAGGGGAAAGGGATCAGCCCCAGCATTTT
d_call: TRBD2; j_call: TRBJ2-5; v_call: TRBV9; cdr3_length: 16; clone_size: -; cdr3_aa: CASSVGPSGGRETQYF; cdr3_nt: TGTGCCAGCAGCGTAGGTCCTAGCGGAGGCAGAGAGACCCAGTACTTC
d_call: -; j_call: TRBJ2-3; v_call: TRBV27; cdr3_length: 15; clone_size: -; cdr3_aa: CASSLSIQGTDTQYF; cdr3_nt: TGTGCCAGCAGTTTATCGATACAGGGTACAGATACGCAGTATTTT
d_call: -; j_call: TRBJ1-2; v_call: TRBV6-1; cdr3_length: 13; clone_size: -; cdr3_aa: CASSEEEGHGYTF; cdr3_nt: TGTGCCAGCAGTGAAGAGGAGGGGCATGGCTACACCTTC
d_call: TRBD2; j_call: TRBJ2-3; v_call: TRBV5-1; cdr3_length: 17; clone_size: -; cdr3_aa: CASSSGTSGGRTDTQYF; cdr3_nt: TGCGCCAGCAGCTCCGGGACTAGCGGGGGCCGCACAGATACGCAGTATTTT
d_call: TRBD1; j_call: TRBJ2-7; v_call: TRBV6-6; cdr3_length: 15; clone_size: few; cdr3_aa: CASSYSRTGRGEQYF; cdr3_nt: TGTGCCAGCAGTTACAGCCGGACAGGAAGGGGCGAGCAGTACTTC
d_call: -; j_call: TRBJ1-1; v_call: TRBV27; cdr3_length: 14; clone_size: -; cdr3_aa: CASSLSSGSTEAFF; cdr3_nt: TGTGCCAGCAGTTTATCGTCGGGGAGCACTGAAGCTTTCTTT
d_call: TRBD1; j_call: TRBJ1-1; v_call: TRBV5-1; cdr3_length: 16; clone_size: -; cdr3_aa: CASSQRQGGRNTEAFF; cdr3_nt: TGCGCCAGCAGCCAACGACAGGGGGGGAGGAACACTGAAGCTTTCTTT
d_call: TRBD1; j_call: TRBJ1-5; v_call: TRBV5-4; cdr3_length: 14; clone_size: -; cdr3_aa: CASSFRDRAQPQHF; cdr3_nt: TGTGCCAGCAGCTTCCGGGACAGGGCTCAGCCCCAGCATTTT
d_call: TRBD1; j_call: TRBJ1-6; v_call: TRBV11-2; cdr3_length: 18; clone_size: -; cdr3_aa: CASSLDRGWTGLNSPLHF; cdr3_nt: TGTGCCAGCAGCTTAGATAGGGGCTGGACAGGGCTAAATTCACCCCTCCACTTT
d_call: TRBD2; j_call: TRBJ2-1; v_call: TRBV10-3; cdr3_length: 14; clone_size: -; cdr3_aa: CAITSGGPYNEQFF; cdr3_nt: TGTGCCATCACTAGCGGGGGGCCTTACAATGAGCAGTTCTTC
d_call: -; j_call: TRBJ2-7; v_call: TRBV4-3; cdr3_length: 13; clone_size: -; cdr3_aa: CASSQDYYYEQYF; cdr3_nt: TGCGCCAGCAGCCAGGACTACTACTACGAGCAGTACTTC
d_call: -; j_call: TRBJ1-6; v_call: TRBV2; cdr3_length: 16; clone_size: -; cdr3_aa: CASSVRRVRDNSPLHF; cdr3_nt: TGTGCCAGCAGTGTAAGGAGGGTCAGGGATAATTCCCCCCTCCACTTT
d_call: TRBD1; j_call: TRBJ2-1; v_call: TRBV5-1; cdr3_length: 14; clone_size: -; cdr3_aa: CASSWGTGPREQFF; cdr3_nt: TGCGCCAGCAGCTGGGGGACAGGGCCACGGGAGCAGTTCTTC
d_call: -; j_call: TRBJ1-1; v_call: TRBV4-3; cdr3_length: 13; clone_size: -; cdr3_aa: CASRSTENTEAFF; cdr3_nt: TGCGCCAGCAGGAGTACAGAGAACACTGAAGCTTTCTTT
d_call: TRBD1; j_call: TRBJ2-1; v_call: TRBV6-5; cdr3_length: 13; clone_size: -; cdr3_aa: CASRVTGGGEQFF; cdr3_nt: TGTGCCAGCAGGGTAACAGGGGGTGGCGAGCAGTTCTTC
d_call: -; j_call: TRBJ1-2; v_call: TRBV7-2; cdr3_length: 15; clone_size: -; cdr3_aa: CASSPEGVPNYGYTF; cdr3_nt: TGTGCCAGCAGCCCGGAGGGTGTTCCTAACTATGGCTACACCTTC
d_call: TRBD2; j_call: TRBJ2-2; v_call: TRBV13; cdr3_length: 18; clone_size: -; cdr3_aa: CASSPSSSGGALDGELFF; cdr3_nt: TGTGCCAGCAGCCCCTCCTCTAGCGGGGGGGCCTTAGACGGGGAGCTGTTTTTT
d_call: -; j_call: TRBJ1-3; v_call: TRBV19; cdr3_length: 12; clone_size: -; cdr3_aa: CATQALRNTIYF; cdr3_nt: TGTGCCACCCAAGCACTACGGAACACCATATATTTT
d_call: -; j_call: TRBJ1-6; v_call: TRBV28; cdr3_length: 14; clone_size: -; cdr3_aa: CASRPDRINSPLHF; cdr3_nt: TGTGCCAGCAGACCTGACAGGATCAATTCACCCCTCCACTTT
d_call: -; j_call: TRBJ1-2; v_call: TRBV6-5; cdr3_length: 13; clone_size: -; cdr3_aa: CASSYDRLYGYTF; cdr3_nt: TGTGCCAGCAGTTACGACAGGCTCTATGGCTACACCTTC
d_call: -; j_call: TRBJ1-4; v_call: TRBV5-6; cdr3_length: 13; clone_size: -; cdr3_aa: CASSFGGDEKLFF; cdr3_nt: TGTGCCAGCAGCTTTGGGGGGGATGAAAAACTGTTTTTT
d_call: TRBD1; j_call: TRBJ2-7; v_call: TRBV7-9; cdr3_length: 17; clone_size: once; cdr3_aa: CASSPRIPGQGAYEQYF; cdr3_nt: TGTGCCAGCAGCCCGCGGATACCGGGACAGGGGGCCTACGAGCAGTACTTC
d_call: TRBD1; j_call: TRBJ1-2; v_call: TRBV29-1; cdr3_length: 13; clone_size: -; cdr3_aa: CSVDTGTGPGYTF; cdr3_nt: TGCAGCGTTGATACCGGGACAGGACCGGGCTACACCTTC
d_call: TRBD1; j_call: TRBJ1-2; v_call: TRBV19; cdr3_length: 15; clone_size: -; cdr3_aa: CASSTTGDLNYGYTF; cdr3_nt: TGTGCCAGTAGTACCACAGGGGACCTTAACTATGGCTACACCTTC
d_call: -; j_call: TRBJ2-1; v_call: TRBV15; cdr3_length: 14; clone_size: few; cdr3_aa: CATSRDLNGNEQFF; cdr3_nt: TGTGCCACCAGCAGAGATTTAAACGGGAATGAGCAGTTCTTC
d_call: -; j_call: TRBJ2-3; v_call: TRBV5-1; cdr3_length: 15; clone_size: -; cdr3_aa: CASSLNAGFSDTQYF; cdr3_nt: TGCGCCAGCAGCCTAAACGCAGGGTTTAGTGATACGCAGTATTTT
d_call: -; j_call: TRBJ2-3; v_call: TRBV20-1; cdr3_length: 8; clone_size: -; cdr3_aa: CIAYTQYF; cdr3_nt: TGCATTGCCTATACGCAGTATTTT
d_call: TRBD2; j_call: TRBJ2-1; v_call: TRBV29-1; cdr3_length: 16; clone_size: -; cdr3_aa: CSVEVWPSGDGREQFF; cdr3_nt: TGCAGCGTTGAAGTTTGGCCTAGCGGGGACGGTAGGGAGCAGTTCTTC
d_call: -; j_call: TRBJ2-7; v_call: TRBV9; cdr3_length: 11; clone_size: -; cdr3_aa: CASSAGYEQYF; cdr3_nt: TGTGCCAGCAGCGCGGGTTACGAGCAGTACTTC
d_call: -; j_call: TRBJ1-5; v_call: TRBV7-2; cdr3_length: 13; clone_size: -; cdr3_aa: CASSLEQNQPQHF; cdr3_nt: TGTGCCAGCAGCTTAGAACAGAATCAGCCCCAGCATTTT
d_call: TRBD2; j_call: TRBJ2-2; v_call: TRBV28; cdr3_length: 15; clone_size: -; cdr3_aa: CASCSGGASKGELFF; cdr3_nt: TGTGCCAGCTGCAGCGGGGGGGCCTCCAAAGGGGAGCTGTTTTTT
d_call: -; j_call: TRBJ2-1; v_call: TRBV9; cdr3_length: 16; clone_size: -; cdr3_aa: CASSVGPLRRGNEQFF; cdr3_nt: TGTGCCAGCAGCGTAGGCCCTCTGCGTCGGGGGAATGAGCAGTTCTTC
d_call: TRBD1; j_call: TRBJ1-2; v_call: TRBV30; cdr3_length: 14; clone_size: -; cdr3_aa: CAWTRDRRPYGYTF; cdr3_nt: TGTGCCTGGACCAGGGACAGGAGACCTTATGGCTACACCTTC
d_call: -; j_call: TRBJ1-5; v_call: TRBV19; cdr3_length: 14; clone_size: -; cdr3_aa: CASSKDSLEAPQHF; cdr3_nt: TGTGCCAGTAGTAAGGACAGCCTAGAGGCGCCCCAGCATTTT
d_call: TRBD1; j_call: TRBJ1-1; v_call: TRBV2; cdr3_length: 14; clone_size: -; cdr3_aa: CASSERGRNTEAFF; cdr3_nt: TGTGCCAGCAGTGAAAGGGGGCGGAACACTGAAGCTTTCTTT
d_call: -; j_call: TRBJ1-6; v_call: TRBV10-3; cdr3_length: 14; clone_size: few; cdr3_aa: CAIRVDKGNSPLHF; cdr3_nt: TGTGCCATCAGGGTGGACAAGGGTAATTCACCCCTCCACTTT
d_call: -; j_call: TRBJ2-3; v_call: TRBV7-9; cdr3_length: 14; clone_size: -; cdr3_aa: CASSLDSGLGTQYF; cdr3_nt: TGTGCCAGCAGCTTAGATTCTGGGCTGGGTACGCAGTATTTT